This T cell receptor (beta chain) was recorded in a study of cytomegalovirus exposure and HLA in healthy donors. With respect to this clone: Its target is not known.

General study points: Per a prior analysis, the majority of TCR beta V segments were productive roughly 90% or roughly 30% of the time. By a later analysis, the bulk of CMV-associated TCR beta chains appeared HLA-restricted.

Germline CDR1 and CDR2: LNHNV and YYDKDF (reference sequence). The CDR3 runs 16 residues. The ends lost 0 bases at V and 7 bases at J; junction bases unmatched: 6. In the PCR, 60 Vbeta and 13 Jbeta primers were used. Assay: immunoSEQ multiplex PCR; the TCRdb copy retains only in-frame clones and omits some. The table records more than 150,000 clones, over 70% of them present only once. The chain recombines TRBV15 with TRBJ1-6; 7 bases fit TRBD1. Sequencing used PBMCs. The TCR was taken from a woman aged 18-35 years in good health and CMV-seronegative. As DNA, the CDR3 is TGTGCCACCAGCAGAGAAAGGGCAGGGGGGAATTCACCCCTCCACTTT. Translating it yields CATSRERAGGNSPLHF.